The clone carrying this T cell receptor (beta chain) has only a few counts. Its target is unknown. The data derive from a study of blood T cells in healthy people across ages. About the study: About one barcoded beta molecule per two T cells was the capture yield of template switching.

Primers used in a second PCR of roughly 6 to 11 cycles were a sample-barcoded 5' primer and a J-beta primer mix. Each CDR3 protein gets one entry after TCRdb re-called the 5' RACE reads with MiXCR. In the table there are hundreds of thousands of distinct CDR3 sequences, more than 45% of which are singletons. General study points: In long-lived donors, naive CD4+ cell counts and diversity exceeded those of aged donors. Diversity of TCR beta correlated strongly with naive T cell percentage. Bulk PBMC profiling left naive and antigen-experienced comparisons inconclusive.

Germline loops: CDR1 SGHTA, CDR2 FQGNSA. After removal of 5 bases from V and 10 bases from J, the junction contained 10 bases not matched to a gene. The CDR3 is made up of 14 amino acids. This chain links TRBV7-2 with TRBJ1-2; 10 nucleotides line up with TRBD1. Source material: blood. The TCR comes from an elderly man in good health. The CDR3 DNA sequence: TGTGCCAGCAGCCAACTCGACAGGGGGCGCGTCTACACCTTC. Protein sequence: CASSQLDRGRVYTF.